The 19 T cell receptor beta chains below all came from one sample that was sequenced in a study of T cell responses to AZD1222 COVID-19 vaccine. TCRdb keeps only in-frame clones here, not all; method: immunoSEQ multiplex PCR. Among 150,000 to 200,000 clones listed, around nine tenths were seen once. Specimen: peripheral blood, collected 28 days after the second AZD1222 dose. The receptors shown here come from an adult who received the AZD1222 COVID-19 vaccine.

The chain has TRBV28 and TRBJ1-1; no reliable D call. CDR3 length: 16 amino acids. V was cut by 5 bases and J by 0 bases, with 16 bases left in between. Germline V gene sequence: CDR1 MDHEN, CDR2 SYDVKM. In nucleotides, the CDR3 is TGTGCCAGCAGTAGAACGACAACGAACATGAACACTGAAGCTTTCTTT. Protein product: CASSRTTTNMNTEAFF. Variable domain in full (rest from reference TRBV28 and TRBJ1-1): DVKVTQSSRYLVKRTGEKVFLECVQDMDHENMFWYRQDPGLGLRLIYFSYDVKMKEKGDIPEGYSVSREKKERFSLILESASTNQTSMYLCASSRTTTNMNTEAFFGQGTRLTVV.

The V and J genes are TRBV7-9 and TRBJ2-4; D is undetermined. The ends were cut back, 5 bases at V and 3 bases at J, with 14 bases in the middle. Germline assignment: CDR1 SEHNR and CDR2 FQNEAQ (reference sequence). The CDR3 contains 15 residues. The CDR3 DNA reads TGTGCCAGCAGCCCGGGTGGGGATGGCAAAAACATTCAGTACTTC. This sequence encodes CASSPGGDGKNIQYF.

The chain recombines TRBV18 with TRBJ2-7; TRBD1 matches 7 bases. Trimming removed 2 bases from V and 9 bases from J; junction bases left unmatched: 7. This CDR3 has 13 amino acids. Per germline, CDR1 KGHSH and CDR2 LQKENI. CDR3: CASSPGQDQGQYF. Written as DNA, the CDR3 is TGTGCCAGCTCACCAGGACAGGACCAAGGGCAGTACTTC.

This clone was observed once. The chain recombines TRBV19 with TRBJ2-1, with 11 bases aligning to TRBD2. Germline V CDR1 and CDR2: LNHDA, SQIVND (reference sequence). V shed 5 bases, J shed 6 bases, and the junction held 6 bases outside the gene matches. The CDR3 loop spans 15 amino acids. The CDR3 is CASSYRTSGLNEQFF. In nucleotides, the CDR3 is TGTGCCAGTAGTTATCGGACTAGCGGGCTCAATGAGCAGTTCTTC.

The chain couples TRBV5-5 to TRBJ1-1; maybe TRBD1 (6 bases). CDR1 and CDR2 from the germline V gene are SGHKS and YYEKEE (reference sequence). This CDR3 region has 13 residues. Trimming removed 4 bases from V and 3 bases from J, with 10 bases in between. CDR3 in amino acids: CASSPEGDTEAFF. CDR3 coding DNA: TGTGCCAGCAGCCCTGAGGGGGACACTGAAGCTTTCTTT.

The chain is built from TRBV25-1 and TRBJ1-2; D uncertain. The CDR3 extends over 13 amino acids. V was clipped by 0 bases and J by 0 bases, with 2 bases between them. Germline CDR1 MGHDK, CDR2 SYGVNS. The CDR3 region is CASSEYTNYGYTF. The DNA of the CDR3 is TGTGCCAGCAGTGAATACACTAACTATGGCTACACCTTC.

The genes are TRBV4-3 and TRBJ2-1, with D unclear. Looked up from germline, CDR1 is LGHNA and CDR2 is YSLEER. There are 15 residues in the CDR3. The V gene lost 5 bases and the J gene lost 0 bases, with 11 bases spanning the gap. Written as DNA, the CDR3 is TGCGCCAGCAGCTTTTCGAGGAGCTCCTACAATGAGCAGTTCTTC. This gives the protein CASSFSRSSYNEQFF.

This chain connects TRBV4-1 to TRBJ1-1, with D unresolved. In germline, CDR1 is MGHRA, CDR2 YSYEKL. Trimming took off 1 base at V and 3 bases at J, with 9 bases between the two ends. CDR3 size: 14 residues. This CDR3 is CASSQGRDHTEAFF. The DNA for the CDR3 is TGCGCCAGCAGCCAAGGACGGGATCACACTGAAGCTTTCTTT.

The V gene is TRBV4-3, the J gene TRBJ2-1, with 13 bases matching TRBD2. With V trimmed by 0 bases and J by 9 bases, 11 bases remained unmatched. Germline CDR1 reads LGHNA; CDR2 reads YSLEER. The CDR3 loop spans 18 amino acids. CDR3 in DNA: TGCGCCAGCAGCCAAGATCTCGTCGGGACTAGCGGGAAGACTGAGCAGTTCTTC. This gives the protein CASSQDLVGTSGKTEQFF.

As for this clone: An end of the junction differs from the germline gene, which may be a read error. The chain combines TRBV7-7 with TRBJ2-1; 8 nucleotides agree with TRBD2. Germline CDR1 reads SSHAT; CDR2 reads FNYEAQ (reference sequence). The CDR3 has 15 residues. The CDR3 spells CASSSSSGSGNEQFF. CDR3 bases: TGTGCTAGCAGCTCTTCAAGCGGGAGCGGGAATGAGCAGTTCTTC.

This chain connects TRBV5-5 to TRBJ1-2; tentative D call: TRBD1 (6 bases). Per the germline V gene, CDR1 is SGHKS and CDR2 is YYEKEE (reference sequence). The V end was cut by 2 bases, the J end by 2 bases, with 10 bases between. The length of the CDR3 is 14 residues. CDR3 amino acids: CASSFQGTNYGYTF. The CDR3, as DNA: TGTGCCAGCAGCTTCCAGGGGACGAACTATGGCTACACCTTC.

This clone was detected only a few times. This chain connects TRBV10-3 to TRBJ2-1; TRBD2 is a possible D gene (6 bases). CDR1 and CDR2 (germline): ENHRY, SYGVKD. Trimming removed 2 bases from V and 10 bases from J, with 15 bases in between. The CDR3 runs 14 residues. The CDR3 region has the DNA TGTGCCATCAGTGAGCAGCCAGGCCGGGGGGAGCAGTTCTTC. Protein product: CAISEQPGRGEQFF.

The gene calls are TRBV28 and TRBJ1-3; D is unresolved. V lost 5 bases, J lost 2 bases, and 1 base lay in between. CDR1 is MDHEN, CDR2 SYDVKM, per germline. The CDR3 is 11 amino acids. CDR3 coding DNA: TGTGCCAGCAGTACTGGAAACACCATATATTTT. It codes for CASSTGNTIYF. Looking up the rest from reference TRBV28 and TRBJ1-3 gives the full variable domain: DVKVTQSSRYLVKRTGEKVFLECVQDMDHENMFWYRQDPGLGLRLIYFSYDVKMKEKGDIPEGYSVSREKKERFSLILESASTNQTSMYLCASSTGNTIYFGEGSWLTVV.

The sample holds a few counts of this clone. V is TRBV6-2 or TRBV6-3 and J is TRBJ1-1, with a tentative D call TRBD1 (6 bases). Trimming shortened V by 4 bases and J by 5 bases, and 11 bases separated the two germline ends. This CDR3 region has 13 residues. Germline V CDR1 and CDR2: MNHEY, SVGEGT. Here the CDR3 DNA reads TGTGCCAGCAGTTTACAGGGTGGGACTGAAGCTTTCTTT. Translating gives CASSLQGGTEAFF.

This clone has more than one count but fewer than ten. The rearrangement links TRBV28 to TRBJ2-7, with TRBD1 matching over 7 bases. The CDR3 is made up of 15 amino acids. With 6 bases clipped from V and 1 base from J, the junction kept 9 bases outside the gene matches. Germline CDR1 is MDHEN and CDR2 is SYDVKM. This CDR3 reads CASSFQGVGSYEQYF. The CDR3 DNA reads TGTGCCAGCAGCTTTCAGGGGGTTGGATCCTACGAGCAGTACTTC.

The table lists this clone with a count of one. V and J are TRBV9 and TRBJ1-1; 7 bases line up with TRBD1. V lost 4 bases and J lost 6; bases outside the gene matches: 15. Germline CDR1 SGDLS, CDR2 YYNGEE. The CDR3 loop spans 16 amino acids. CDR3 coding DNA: TGTGCCAGCAGCATAGGCCACAGGGGAGGAGGAGCTGAAGCTTTCTTT. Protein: CASSIGHRGGGAEAFF.

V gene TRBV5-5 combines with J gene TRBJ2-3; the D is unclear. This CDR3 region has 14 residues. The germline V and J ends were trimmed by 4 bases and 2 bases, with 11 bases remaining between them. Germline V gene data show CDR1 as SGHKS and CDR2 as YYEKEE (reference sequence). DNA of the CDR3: TGTGCCAGCAGCACCCGGGCAGCCACAGATACGCAGTATTTT. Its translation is CASSTRAATDTQYF.

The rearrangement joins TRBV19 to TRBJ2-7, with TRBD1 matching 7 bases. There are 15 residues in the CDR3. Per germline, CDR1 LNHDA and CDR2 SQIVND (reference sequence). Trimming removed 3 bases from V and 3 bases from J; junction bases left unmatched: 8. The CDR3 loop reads CASSIDRQGVYEQYF. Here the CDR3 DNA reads TGTGCCAGTAGTATCGACCGACAGGGCGTCTACGAGCAGTACTTC.

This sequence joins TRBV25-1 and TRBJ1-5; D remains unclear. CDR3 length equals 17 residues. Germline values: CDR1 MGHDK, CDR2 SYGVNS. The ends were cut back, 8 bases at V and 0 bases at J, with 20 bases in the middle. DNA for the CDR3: TGTGCCAGCGTGGCGGTGTTGAATTTACCTAGCAATCAGCCCCAGCATTTT. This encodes CASVAVLNLPSNQPQHF.